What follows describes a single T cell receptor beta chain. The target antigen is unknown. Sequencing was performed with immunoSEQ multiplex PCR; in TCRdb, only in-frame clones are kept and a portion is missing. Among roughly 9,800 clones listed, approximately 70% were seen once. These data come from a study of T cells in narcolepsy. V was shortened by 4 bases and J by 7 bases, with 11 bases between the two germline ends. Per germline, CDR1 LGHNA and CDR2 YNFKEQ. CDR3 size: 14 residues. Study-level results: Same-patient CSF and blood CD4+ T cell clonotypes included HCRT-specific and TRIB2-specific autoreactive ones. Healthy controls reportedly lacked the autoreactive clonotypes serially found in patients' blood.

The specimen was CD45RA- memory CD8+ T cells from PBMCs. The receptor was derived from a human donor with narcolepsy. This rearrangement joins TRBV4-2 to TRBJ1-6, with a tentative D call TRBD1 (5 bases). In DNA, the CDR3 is TGTGCCAGCAGCCCCGGCAGGGAAAATTCACCCCTCCACTTT. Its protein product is CASSPGRENSPLHF.